This is a list of T cell receptor beta chains from one sample in a study of OX40 agonist ivuxolimab in advanced cancers. Some clones are missing from TCRdb's copy, which holds only in-frame ones; the method was immunoSEQ multiplex PCR. The data show about 87,000 clones, 83% seen once. Here the sequenced sample was CD4+ or CD8+ T cells sorted from blood, taken in a trial of the OX40 agonist ivuxolimab. These receptors originate from an adult with an advanced solid tumor such as melanoma, head and neck, liver or kidney cancer. Each CDR3 is given with its conserved first and last residue. The order of the fields is V gene, clone size, D gene, J gene, CDR3 protein, CDR3 DNA. D genes are given only for firm matches. The size field is filled for only some rows; it gives once, few, many or a size class.

v_gene: TRBV9
abundance: .
d_gene: TRBD1
j_gene: TRBJ2-7
CDR3aa: CASSVAPGTGAYEQYF
CDR3nt: TGTGCCAGCAGCGTAGCCCCCGGGACAGGGGCCTACGAGCAGTACTTC

v_gene: TRBV30
abundance: .
d_gene: TRBD1
j_gene: TRBJ1-5
CDR3aa: CAWNGQGNQPQHF
CDR3nt: TGTGCCTGGAATGGACAGGGCAATCAGCCCCAGCATTTT

v_gene: TRBV9
abundance: .
d_gene: TRBD2
j_gene: TRBJ2-7
CDR3aa: CASSGGGSSYEQYF
CDR3nt: TGTGCCAGCAGCGGCGGGGGGAGCTCCTACGAGCAGTACTTC

v_gene: TRBV7-2
abundance: .
d_gene: TRBD1
j_gene: TRBJ2-5
CDR3aa: CASSPGTGNKETQYF
CDR3nt: TGTGCCAGCAGCCCAGGGACAGGGAACAAGGAGACCCAGTACTTC

v_gene: TRBV4-3
abundance: .
d_gene: .
j_gene: TRBJ2-3
CDR3aa: CASSHGTDTDTQYF
CDR3nt: TGCGCCAGCAGCCACGGGACCGACACAGATACGCAGTATTTT

v_gene: TRBV7-2
abundance: .
d_gene: .
j_gene: TRBJ2-5
CDR3aa: CASSVGLRPETQYF
CDR3nt: TGTGCCAGCAGCGTGGGACTTCGTCCCGAGACCCAGTACTTC

v_gene: TRBV6-5
abundance: .
d_gene: TRBD1
j_gene: TRBJ2-7
CDR3aa: CASSWDRGPYEQYF
CDR3nt: TGTGCCAGCAGTTGGGACAGGGGTCCCTACGAGCAGTACTTC

v_gene: TRBV7-8
abundance: .
d_gene: TRBD2
j_gene: TRBJ2-1
CDR3aa: CASSFLAGGTNEQFF
CDR3nt: TGTGCCAGCAGCTTCCTAGCGGGGGGAACTAATGAGCAGTTCTTC

v_gene: TRBV18
abundance: .
d_gene: .
j_gene: TRBJ1-2
CDR3aa: CASSPPGSTYGYTF
CDR3nt: TGTGCCAGCTCACCACCGGGGTCGACCTATGGCTACACCTTC

v_gene: TRBV7-3
abundance: .
d_gene: .
j_gene: TRBJ2-1
CDR3aa: CASSLTGDSYNEQFF
CDR3nt: TGTGCCAGCAGCTTGACCGGGGACTCCTACAATGAGCAGTTCTTC

v_gene: TRBV12-2
abundance: few
d_gene: .
j_gene: TRBJ2-7
CDR3aa: CASRLQSEDRESSYEQYF
CDR3nt: TGTGCAAGTCGCCTCCAATCCGAGGACAGAGAAAGCTCCTACGAGCAGTACTTC

v_gene: TRBV6-5
abundance: .
d_gene: .
j_gene: TRBJ1-3
CDR3aa: CASMHGASGNTIYF
CDR3nt: TGTGCCAGCATGCACGGCGCATCTGGAAACACCATATATTTT

v_gene: TRBV19
abundance: .
d_gene: .
j_gene: TRBJ1-4
CDR3aa: CASSIGFQRNEKLFF
CDR3nt: TGTGCCAGTAGTATAGGTTTCCAGAGGAATGAAAAACTGTTTTTT

v_gene: TRBV6-5
abundance: few
d_gene: TRBD1
j_gene: TRBJ1-2
CDR3aa: CASSYTRTGGSYGYTF
CDR3nt: TGTGCCAGCAGTTACACCCGGACAGGGGGCAGCTATGGCTACACCTTC

v_gene: TRBV5-4
abundance: .
d_gene: TRBD1
j_gene: TRBJ1-1
CDR3aa: CASSFDRDTEAFF
CDR3nt: TGTGCCAGCAGTTTCGACAGGGACACTGAAGCTTTCTTT

v_gene: TRBV9
abundance: .
d_gene: .
j_gene: TRBJ1-3
CDR3aa: CASSVIPGSGNTIYF
CDR3nt: TGTGCCAGCAGCGTAATTCCGGGCTCTGGAAACACCATATATTTT

v_gene: TRBV19
abundance: .
d_gene: .
j_gene: TRBJ1-4
CDR3aa: CASSMGSAVNEKLFF
CDR3nt: TGTGCCAGTAGTATGGGCAGCGCCGTTAATGAAAAACTGTTTTTT

v_gene: TRBV29-1
abundance: .
d_gene: .
j_gene: TRBJ2-7
CDR3aa: CSASLGEQYF
CDR3nt: TGCAGCGCGTCCCTCGGCGAGCAGTACTTC

v_gene: TRBV4-2
abundance: .
d_gene: TRBD2
j_gene: TRBJ2-1
CDR3aa: CASSQDPGLAGGRSGNEQFF
CDR3nt: TGTGCCAGCAGCCAGGACCCGGGACTAGCGGGGGGGCGAAGTGGCAATGAGCAGTTCTTC

v_gene: TRBV18
abundance: .
d_gene: .
j_gene: TRBJ2-1
CDR3aa: CASSPPSGQGVYNEQFF
CDR3nt: TGTGCCAGCTCACCACCGTCCGGGCAGGGTGTGTACAATGAGCAGTTCTTC

v_gene: TRBV7-2
abundance: .
d_gene: TRBD1
j_gene: TRBJ1-2
CDR3aa: CASSLATGGVYGYTF
CDR3nt: TGTGCCAGCAGCCTCGCCACAGGGGGCGTGTATGGCTACACCTTC

v_gene: TRBV2
abundance: few
d_gene: TRBD2
j_gene: TRBJ2-3
CDR3aa: CASSGGLAETDTQYF
CDR3nt: TGTGCCAGCAGCGGCGGACTAGCGGAGACAGATACGCAGTATTTT

v_gene: TRBV7-2
abundance: .
d_gene: .
j_gene: TRBJ2-3
CDR3aa: CASGAGGTDTQYF
CDR3nt: TGTGCCAGCGGGGCAGGGGGCACAGATACGCAGTATTTT

v_gene: TRBV27
abundance: .
d_gene: .
j_gene: TRBJ2-7
CDR3aa: CASSNRDKQYF
CDR3nt: TGTGCCAGCAGTAACCGGGACAAGCAGTACTTC

v_gene: TRBV15
abundance: .
d_gene: .
j_gene: TRBJ1-5
CDR3aa: CATSIQGWGNQPQHF
CDR3nt: TGTGCCACCAGTATACAGGGTTGGGGCAATCAGCCCCAGCATTTT

v_gene: TRBV6-5
abundance: .
d_gene: .
j_gene: TRBJ1-2
CDR3aa: CASSSGHGGGYTF
CDR3nt: TGTGCCAGCAGTTCGGGACATGGGGGCGGCTACACCTTC

v_gene: TRBV21-1
abundance: .
d_gene: .
j_gene: TRBJ2-1
CDR3aa: CASSKGLADYNEQFF
CDR3nt: TGTGCCAGCAGCAAAGGACTAGCGGATTACAATGAGCAGTTCTTC

v_gene: TRBV7-6
abundance: .
d_gene: .
j_gene: TRBJ2-1
CDR3aa: CASSLGGGRGNEQFF
CDR3nt: TGTGCCAGCAGCTTAGGGGGAGGCAGGGGTAATGAGCAGTTCTTC

v_gene: TRBV4-3
abundance: .
d_gene: .
j_gene: TRBJ2-7
CDR3aa: CASSQVTRWDEQYF
CDR3nt: TGCGCCAGCAGCCAAGTAACTAGATGGGACGAGCAGTACTTC

v_gene: TRBV12-2
abundance: .
d_gene: .
j_gene: TRBJ1-6
CDR3aa: CASRYRQANNSPLHF
CDR3nt: TGTGCAAGTCGCTATAGACAGGCGAATAATTCACCCCTCCACTTT

v_gene: TRBV30
abundance: .
d_gene: .
j_gene: TRBJ2-5
CDR3aa: CASKGSPGETQYF
CDR3nt: TGTGCCTCGAAGGGCAGCCCGGGTGAGACCCAGTACTTC

v_gene: TRBV6-5
abundance: .
d_gene: TRBD1
j_gene: TRBJ1-2
CDR3aa: CASRGQGFDGYTF
CDR3nt: TGTGCCAGCAGGGGACAGGGATTCGATGGCTACACCTTC

v_gene: TRBV5-1
abundance: .
d_gene: TRBD1
j_gene: TRBJ2-7
CDR3aa: CASSTRQGGYEQYF
CDR3nt: TGCGCCAGCAGCACCCGACAGGGGGGCTACGAGCAGTACTTC

v_gene: TRBV9
abundance: .
d_gene: TRBD1
j_gene: TRBJ1-3
CDR3aa: CASSVGGDSRNTIYF
CDR3nt: TGTGCCAGCAGCGTAGGGGGGGACAGCCGAAACACCATATATTTT

v_gene: TRBV6-1
abundance: .
d_gene: TRBD2
j_gene: TRBJ2-5
CDR3aa: CASSEWKRGTQETQYF
CDR3nt: TGTGCCAGCAGTGAATGGAAGCGGGGGACCCAAGAGACCCAGTACTTC

v_gene: TRBV6-5
abundance: .
d_gene: TRBD1
j_gene: TRBJ1-4
CDR3aa: CASSRDRVGEKLFF
CDR3nt: TGTGCCAGCAGCCGGGACAGGGTCGGTGAAAAACTGTTTTTT

v_gene: TRBV5-6
abundance: once
d_gene: .
j_gene: TRBJ1-6
CDR3aa: CASSSVGRRNSPLHF
CDR3nt: TGTGCCAGCAGCTCCGTGGGCCGGAGAAATTCACCCCTCCACTTT

v_gene: TRBV4-3
abundance: .
d_gene: .
j_gene: TRBJ1-1
CDR3aa: CASSTNAANTEAFF
CDR3nt: TGCGCCAGCAGCACTAATGCAGCGAACACTGAAGCTTTCTTT

v_gene: TRBV6-5
abundance: few
d_gene: TRBD1
j_gene: TRBJ1-6
CDR3aa: CASNPRTGYSSPLHF
CDR3nt: TGTGCCAGCAACCCCAGGACAGGATATTCCTCACCCCTCCACTTT

v_gene: TRBV9
abundance: few
d_gene: .
j_gene: TRBJ1-4
CDR3aa: CASSTRQTTNEKLFF
CDR3nt: TGTGCCAGCAGCACCCGACAGACAACTAATGAAAAACTGTTTTTT

v_gene: TRBV29-1
abundance: .
d_gene: TRBD1
j_gene: TRBJ1-5
CDR3aa: CSVTTGVGQPQHF
CDR3nt: TGCAGCGTTACGACAGGGGTCGGCCAGCCCCAGCATTTT

v_gene: TRBV12-5
abundance: .
d_gene: .
j_gene: TRBJ2-1
CDR3aa: CASGYTPNNEQFF
CDR3nt: TGTGCTAGTGGTTACACACCAAACAATGAGCAGTTCTTC

v_gene: TRBV7-2
abundance: .
d_gene: TRBD1
j_gene: TRBJ1-6
CDR3aa: CASSLRGTGNSPLHF
CDR3nt: TGTGCCAGCAGCTTAAGGGGGACAGGTAATTCACCCCTCCACTTT

v_gene: TRBV5-1
abundance: few
d_gene: .
j_gene: TRBJ2-7
CDR3aa: CASSVIGMSYEQYF
CDR3nt: TGCGCCAGCAGCGTTATAGGGATGAGCTACGAGCAGTACTTC